Presented here are 5 T cell receptor beta chains from one specimen sequenced in a study of blood T cell repertoires in COVID-19. Profiled with immunoSEQ multiplex PCR; TCRdb holds only in-frame clones, not every one. The sample records 120,000 to 150,000 clones, about 88% being singletons. The sample consisted of peripheral blood. The receptors come from a human donor with acute or convalescent COVID-19. The donor label of this sample is uncertain.

This clone was found a few times. In DNA, the CDR3 is TGTGCCAGCAGCTTAGAGGTGGGGGCCGGAATATATGGCTACACCTTC. It translates to CASSLEVGAGIYGYTF. The chain joins TRBV7-8 to TRBJ1-2, with D possibly matching TRBD1 (6 bases). Per germline, CDR1 SGHVS and CDR2 FQNEAQ. V lost 1 base and J lost 5, with 17 bases in between. This CDR3 is 16 amino acids long.

The chain uses TRBV7-2 and TRBJ2-7; the D gene is possibly TRBD2 (6 bases). The V end was cut by 4 bases, the J end by 1 base, with 8 bases between. This CDR3 is 13 amino acids long. Germline V gene data show CDR1 as SGHTA and CDR2 as FQGNSA. The CDR3 reads CASSWGVSYEQYV. In nucleotides, the CDR3 is TGTGCCAGCAGCTGGGGGGTTTCCTACGAGCAGTACGTC.

V gene TRBV29-1 combines with J gene TRBJ1-2, with TRBD1 matching 8 bases. V dropped 7 bases and J dropped 7; count of bases not matched to a gene: 5. Germline lookup yields CDR1 SQVTM and CDR2 ANQGSEA. The CDR3 runs to 11 residues. Written as DNA, the CDR3 is TGCAGCGAACGGACAGGGTCTGGCTACACCTTC. The encoded protein is CSERTGSGYTF.

The chain employs TRBV20-1 and TRBJ1-1; D is possibly TRBD1 (5 bases). The germline V gene has CDR1 DFQATT and CDR2 SNEGSKA (reference sequence). The CDR3 is 15 amino acids. V was trimmed by 3 bases and J by 1 base, leaving 15 bases between them. DNA for the CDR3: TGCAGTGCTAGTCCAACGGGGGGGTGGAACACTGAAGCTTTCTTT. Its translation: CSASPTGGWNTEAFF.

The genes are TRBV6-6 and TRBJ1-2; 8 bases line up with TRBD1. The CDR3 length is 19 residues. V was pared by 5 bases and J by 2 bases, with 19 bases of the junction left unmatched. Germline V gives CDR1 MNHNY, CDR2 SVGAGI (reference sequence). In DNA form, the CDR3 reads TGTGCCAGCAGTCGGGGGGCCAACAGGGGGAAGTATTGGAACTATGGCTACACCTTC. Residues: CASSRGANRGKYWNYGYTF.